Reported below is one T cell receptor (beta chain). Its specificity is unknown. Per germline, CDR1 DFQATT and CDR2 SNEGSKA (reference sequence). Unmatched junction bases numbered 10, after V lost 2 bases and J lost 5 bases. The CDR3 loop spans 16 amino acids. The data were obtained in a study of T-cell memory formation after mild COVID-19. General observations from the study: Memory from before infection featured some responding clones, which suggests cross-reactive memory joined.

After 5'RACE with constant-segment primers, TCR alpha and TCR beta cDNA libraries carrying sample barcodes and UMIs were obtained. One entry per CDR3 protein results from TCRdb running MiXCR on the 5' RACE reads. The sample includes some 45,000 distinct CDR3 sequences, roughly a quarter seen only once; the top ten take 35% to 50%. The clonotype was recovered from a man aged 18 to 30 who had mild COVID-19 (a few samples of this study predate the infection). Cell type and time point are not known. The V and J genes are TRBV20-1 and TRBJ2-5, with TRBD1 matching over 11 bases. The specimen was PBMCs or a T cell subset sorted from them (not recorded which). The CDR3 loop reads CSARSPGQGVKETQYF. The CDR3 DNA sequence: TGCAGTGCTAGATCTCCGGGACAGGGGGTGAAGGAGACCCAGTACTTC.